This paragraph reports one TCR beta chain. This clonotype was observed many times. The antigen it recognizes is unknown. No much larger clonotype is one base removed from it; base qualities were not supplied. V and J are truncated by 6 bases and 9 bases respectively, leaving an intervening sequence of 21 bases. From the germline V gene, CDR1 is WSHSY and CDR2 is SAAADI. The CDR3 sequence holds 16 residues, the cysteine and phenylalanine included. Only the CDR3 DNA stays, 48 bases, in frame from base 1. The library was produced with 5' RACE. The sequencer listed for this sample is NextSeq 500. In the TCR library protocol, unique molecular identifiers were attached to individual cDNA molecules to correct for PCR bias and sequencing error. Both TCR alpha and beta chains were sequenced, and tight co-correlation was observed between alpha and beta sequence abundances in each sample. In the original analysis: V gene, J gene and CDR3 annotation of TCR sequences was performed with Decombinator V4. TCRs were defined as expanded if a significant change between any two time points was detected under a Poisson model with p below 0.0001. TCR abundances were normalised to the total number of TCRs sequenced per sample and expressed as counts per million. TRAV1-2 paired with TRAJ12, TRAJ20 or TRAJ33 defined MAIT TCRs, while TRAV10 paired with TRAJ18 defined iNKT TCRs. VDJdb, accessed 1 November 2021, was searched for CMV, EBV and SARS-CoV-2 annotated TCRs, with TCRs annotated for multiple antigens excluded. TCRdb trimmed the raw reads at Q25, called clones with MiXCR and kept productive beta chains. Merged by CDR3 protein, the rows form single entries marked with the most common genes and DNA. The V and J calls and clone size are TCRdb's, not the authors'. This sample has more than 65,000 distinct CDR3 sequences in its table, and roughly an eighth of those were observed once. In total, the top ten clones hold 1.3% of the sample.

A case-control design nested within a healthcare worker cohort in London, UK, was used, with weekly nasopharyngeal swab PCR tests and blood sampling performed. Healthcare workers were recruited between 23 and 31 March 2020, during the week of the UK lockdown, and were followed weekly for up to about 15 weeks. The sample belongs to a study of early T cells in non-severe SARS-CoV-2 infection (dated by TCRdb to the early 2020s). At the level of the whole study: TCR sequencing used bulk RNA from unsorted whole blood, so alpha and beta chains could not be paired.

On the study overall, not on this receptor specifically: Matching against VDJdb was skewed toward anti-spike CD8 responses, likely underestimated virus-specific expansions, and missed private and CD4 specificities.

In this chain, TRBV10-2 is recombined with TRBJ1-6, with no confident D gene call. The specimen was whole blood. The receptor's source is an adult who was a healthcare worker with PCR-confirmed SARS-CoV-2 infection or an uninfected control (not recorded which). The DNA sequence is as follows: TGCGCCAGCAGCCCTAGACCCGCGGGAGCCGGTTCACCCCTCCACTTT. The encoded protein is CASSPRPAGAGSPLHF.